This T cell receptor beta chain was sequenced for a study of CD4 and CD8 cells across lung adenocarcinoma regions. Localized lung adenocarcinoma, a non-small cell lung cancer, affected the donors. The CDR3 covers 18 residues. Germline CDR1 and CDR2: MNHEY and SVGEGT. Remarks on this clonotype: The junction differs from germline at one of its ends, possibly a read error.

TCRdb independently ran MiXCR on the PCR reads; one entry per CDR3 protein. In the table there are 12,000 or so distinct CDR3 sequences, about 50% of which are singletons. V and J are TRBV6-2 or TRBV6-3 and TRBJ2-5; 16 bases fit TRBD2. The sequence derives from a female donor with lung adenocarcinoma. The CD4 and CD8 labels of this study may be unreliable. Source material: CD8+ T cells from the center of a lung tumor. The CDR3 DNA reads TGTGCCAGCACCGACAGGGGACTAGCGGGGGGGGGCCCAGAGACCCAGTACTTT. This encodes CASTDRGLAGGGPETQYF.